This T cell receptor (beta chain) derives from a study of T cell repertoires in cytomegalovirus infection. TCRdb recomputed calls from the reads with MiXCR, one row per CDR3 protein. Of approximately 630,000 distinct CDR3 sequences listed, 24% are singletons. From germline, CDR1 is MGHRA and CDR2 YSYEKL. The CDR3 covers 14 residues. V gave up 3 bases and J gave up 5 bases, with 10 bases separating them. The TCR sequence derives from a human donor in good health (CMV status not recorded). Some clones in this sample may be carry-over from other donors' samples. What was sequenced was CD8+ T cells from PBMCs. V usage is TRBV4-1 and J usage is TRBJ2-2; no reliable D call. The CDR3 region has the DNA TGCGCCAGCAGCCATTGGGTCGGGACCGGGGAGCTGTTTTTT. Amino acids: CASSHWVGTGELFF.